The clone carrying this T cell receptor (beta chain) was seen a few times. Its specificity is unknown. The data were obtained in a study of T cell repertoires in cytomegalovirus infection. Study in general: Public TCR beta signatures were indicative of both CMV infection and a matching HLA type. Study-level results: Dominating the ex vivo response were TCR beta clonotypes that were CMV-specific and HLA-C-restricted. People with CMV and the relevant HLA were identified by cumulative public TCR beta family frequency.

TCRdb re-derived calls from the reads in MiXCR, one entry per CDR3 protein. The sample shows 140,000 to 150,000 distinct CDR3 sequences, about 31% of them seen only once. Trimming stripped 1 base from V and 0 bases from J, with 10 bases between. This CDR3 is 16 amino acids long. The V gene's germline CDR1 is SGHAT and CDR2 FQDESV (reference sequence). The V call is TRBV11-1, the J call TRBJ2-1, with TRBD1 as a possible D gene (6 bases). This receptor was identified in a human donor in good health (CMV status not recorded). Some clones in this sample may be carry-over from other donors' samples. Source: CD8+ T cells from cultured PBMCs, taken from culture after CMV antigen stimulation. CDR3 bases: TGTGCCAGCAGCTTAGAAGGGGGTCTCTCCTACAATGAGCAGTTCTTC. Translation: CASSLEGGLSYNEQFF.